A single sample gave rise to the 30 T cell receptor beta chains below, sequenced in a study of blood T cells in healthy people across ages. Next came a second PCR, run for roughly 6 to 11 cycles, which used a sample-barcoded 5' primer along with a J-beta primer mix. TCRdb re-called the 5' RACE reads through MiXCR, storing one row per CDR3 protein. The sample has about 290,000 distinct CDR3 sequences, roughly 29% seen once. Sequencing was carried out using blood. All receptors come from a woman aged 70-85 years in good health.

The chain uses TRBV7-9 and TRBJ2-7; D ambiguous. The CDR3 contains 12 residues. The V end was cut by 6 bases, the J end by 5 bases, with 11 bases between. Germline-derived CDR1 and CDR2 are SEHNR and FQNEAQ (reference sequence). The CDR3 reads CASRTPKDEQYF. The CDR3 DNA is TGTGCCAGCAGAACCCCCAAGGACGAGCAGTACTTC.

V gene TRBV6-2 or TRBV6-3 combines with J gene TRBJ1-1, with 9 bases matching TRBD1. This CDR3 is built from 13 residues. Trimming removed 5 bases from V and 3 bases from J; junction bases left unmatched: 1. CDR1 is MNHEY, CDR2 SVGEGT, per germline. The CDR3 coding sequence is TGTGCCAGCAGTGACAGGGGGTACACTGAAGCTTTCTTT. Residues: CASSDRGYTEAFF.

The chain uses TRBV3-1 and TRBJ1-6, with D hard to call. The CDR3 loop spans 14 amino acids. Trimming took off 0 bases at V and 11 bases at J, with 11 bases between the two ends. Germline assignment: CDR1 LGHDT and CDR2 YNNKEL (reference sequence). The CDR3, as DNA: TGTGCCAGCAGCCAAGATACTTCGGTGGCACCCCTCCACTTT. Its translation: CASSQDTSVAPLHF.

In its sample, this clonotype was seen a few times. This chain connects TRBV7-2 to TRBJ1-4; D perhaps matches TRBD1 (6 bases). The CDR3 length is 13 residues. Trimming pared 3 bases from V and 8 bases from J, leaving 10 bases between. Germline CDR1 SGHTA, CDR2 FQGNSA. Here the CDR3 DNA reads TGTGCCAGCAGCTTGGTCGGACAGGAAAAACTGTTTTTT. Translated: CASSLVGQEKLFF.

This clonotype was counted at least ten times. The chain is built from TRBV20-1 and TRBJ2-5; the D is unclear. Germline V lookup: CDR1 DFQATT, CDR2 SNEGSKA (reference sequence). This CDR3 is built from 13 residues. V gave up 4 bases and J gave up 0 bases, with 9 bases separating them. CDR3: CSATSYYQETQYF. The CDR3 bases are TGCAGTGCTACATCTTACTACCAAGAGACCCAGTACTTC.

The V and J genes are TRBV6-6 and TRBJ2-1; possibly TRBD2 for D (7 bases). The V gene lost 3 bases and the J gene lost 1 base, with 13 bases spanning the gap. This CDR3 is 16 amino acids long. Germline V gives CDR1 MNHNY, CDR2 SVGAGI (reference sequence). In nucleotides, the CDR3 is TGTGCCAGCAGTTATGGGGGGGGCCTTTCCTACAATGAGCAGTTCTTC. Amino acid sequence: CASSYGGGLSYNEQFF.

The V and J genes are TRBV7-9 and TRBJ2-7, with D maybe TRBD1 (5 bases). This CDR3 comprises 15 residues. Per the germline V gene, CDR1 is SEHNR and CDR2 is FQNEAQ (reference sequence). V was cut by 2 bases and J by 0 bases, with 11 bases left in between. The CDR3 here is CASSLFPGISYEQYF. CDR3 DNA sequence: TGTGCCAGCAGCTTATTTCCAGGGATCTCCTACGAGCAGTACTTC.

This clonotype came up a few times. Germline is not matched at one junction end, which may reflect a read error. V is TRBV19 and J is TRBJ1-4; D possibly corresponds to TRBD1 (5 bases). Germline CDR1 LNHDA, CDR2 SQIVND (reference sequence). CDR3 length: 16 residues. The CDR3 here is CASGSTGRTANEKLFF. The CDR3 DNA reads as TGCGCCAGTGGATCCACGGGGCGCACGGCTAATGAAAAACTGTTTTTT.

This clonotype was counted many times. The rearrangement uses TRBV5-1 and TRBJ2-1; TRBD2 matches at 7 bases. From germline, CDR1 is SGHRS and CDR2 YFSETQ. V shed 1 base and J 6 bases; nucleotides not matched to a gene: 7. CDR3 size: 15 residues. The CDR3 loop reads CASSLNAGVINEQFF. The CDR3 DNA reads TGCGCCAGCAGCTTGAACGCGGGAGTCATCAATGAGCAGTTCTTC.

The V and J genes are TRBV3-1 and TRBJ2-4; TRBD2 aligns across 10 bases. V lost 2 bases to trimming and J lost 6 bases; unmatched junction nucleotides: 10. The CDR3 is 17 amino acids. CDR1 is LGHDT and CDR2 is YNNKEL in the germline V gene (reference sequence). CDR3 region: CASSQRKREGPGNIQYF. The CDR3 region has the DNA TGTGCCAGCAGCCAACGAAAGCGGGAGGGCCCGGGAAACATTCAGTACTTC. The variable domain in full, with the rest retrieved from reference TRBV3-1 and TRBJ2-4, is DTAVSQTPKYLVTQMGNDKSIKCEQNLGHDTMYWYKQDSKKFLKIMFSYNNKELIINETVPNRFSPKSPDKAHLNLHINSLELGDSAVYFCASSQRKREGPGNIQYFGAGTRLSVL.

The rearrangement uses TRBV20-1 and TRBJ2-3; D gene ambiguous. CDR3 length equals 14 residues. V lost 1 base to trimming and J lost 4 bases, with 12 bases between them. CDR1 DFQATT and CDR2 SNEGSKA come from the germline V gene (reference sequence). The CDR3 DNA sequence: TGCAGTGCTAGAGCAAATCGACCTTCAGATACGCAGTATTTT. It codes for CSARANRPSDTQYF.

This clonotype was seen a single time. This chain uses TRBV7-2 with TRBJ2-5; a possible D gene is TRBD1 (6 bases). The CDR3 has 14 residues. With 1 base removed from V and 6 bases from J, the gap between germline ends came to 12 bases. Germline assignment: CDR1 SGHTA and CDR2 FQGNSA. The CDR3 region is CASSLDIQGKTQYF. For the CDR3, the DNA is TGTGCCAGCAGCTTAGATATACAGGGAAAGACCCAGTACTTC.

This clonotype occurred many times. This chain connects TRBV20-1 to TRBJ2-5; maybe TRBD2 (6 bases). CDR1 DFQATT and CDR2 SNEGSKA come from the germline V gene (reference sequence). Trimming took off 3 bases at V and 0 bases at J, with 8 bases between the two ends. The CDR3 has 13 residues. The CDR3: CSARGGYQETQYF. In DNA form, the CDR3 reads TGCAGTGCTAGGGGAGGTTACCAAGAGACCCAGTACTTC.

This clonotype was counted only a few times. The DNA of the CDR3 is TGCAGTGCTGCCTTCCGTGGACTAGCGGGAGTCAGGTCCTACGAGCAGTACTTC. Translating it yields CSAAFRGLAGVRSYEQYF. This chain connects TRBV20-1 to TRBJ2-5; 13 bases align to TRBD2. Matching the DNA end better, TRBJ2-7 makes the J call doubtful. The CDR3 contains 18 residues. Germline V CDR1 and CDR2: DFQATT, SNEGSKA (reference sequence).

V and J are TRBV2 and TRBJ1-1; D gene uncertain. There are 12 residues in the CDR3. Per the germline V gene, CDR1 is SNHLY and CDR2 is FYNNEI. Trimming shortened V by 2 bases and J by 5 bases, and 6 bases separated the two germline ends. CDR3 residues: CASSESGTEAFF. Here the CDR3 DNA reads TGTGCCAGCAGTGAATCGGGAACTGAAGCTTTCTTT.

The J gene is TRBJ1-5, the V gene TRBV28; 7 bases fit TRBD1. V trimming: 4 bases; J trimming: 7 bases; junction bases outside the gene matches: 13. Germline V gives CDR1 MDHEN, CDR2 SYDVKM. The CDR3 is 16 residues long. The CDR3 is CASSSRVRGLEQPQHF. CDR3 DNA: TGTGCCAGCAGTTCCCGCGTGAGGGGGCTGGAACAGCCCCAGCATTTT. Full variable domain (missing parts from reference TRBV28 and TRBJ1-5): DVKVTQSSRYLVKRTGEKVFLECVQDMDHENMFWYRQDPGLGLRLIYFSYDVKMKEKGDIPEGYSVSREKKERFSLILESASTNQTSMYLCASSSRVRGLEQPQHFGDGTRLSIL.

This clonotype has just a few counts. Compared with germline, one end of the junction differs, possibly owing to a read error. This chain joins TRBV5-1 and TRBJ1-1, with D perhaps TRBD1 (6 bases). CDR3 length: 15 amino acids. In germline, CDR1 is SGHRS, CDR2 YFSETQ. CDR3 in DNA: TGCGCCAGCAGCTTGGCCACAGGGTCGAACGCTGAAGCTTTCTTT. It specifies CASSLATGSNAEAFF.

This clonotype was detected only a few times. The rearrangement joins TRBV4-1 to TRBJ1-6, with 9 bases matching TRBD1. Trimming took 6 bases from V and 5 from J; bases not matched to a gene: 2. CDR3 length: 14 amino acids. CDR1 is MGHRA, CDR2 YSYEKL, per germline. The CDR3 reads CASRRTGDNSPLHF. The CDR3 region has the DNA TGCGCCAGCAGACGGACAGGGGATAATTCACCCCTCCACTTT.

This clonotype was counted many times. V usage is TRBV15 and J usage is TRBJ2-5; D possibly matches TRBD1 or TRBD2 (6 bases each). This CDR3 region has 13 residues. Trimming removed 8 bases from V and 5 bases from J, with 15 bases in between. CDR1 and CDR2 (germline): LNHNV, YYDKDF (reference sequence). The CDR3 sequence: CATQTRRGETQYF. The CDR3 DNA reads TGTGCCACCCAGACTAGGAGGGGGGAGACCCAGTACTTC.

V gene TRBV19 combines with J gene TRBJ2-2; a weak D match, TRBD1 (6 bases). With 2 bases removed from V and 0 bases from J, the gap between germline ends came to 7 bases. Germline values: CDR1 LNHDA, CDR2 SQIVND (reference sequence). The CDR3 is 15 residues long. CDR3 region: CASSIWGPNTGELFF. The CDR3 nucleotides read TGTGCCAGTAGTATATGGGGGCCGAACACCGGGGAGCTGTTTTTT.

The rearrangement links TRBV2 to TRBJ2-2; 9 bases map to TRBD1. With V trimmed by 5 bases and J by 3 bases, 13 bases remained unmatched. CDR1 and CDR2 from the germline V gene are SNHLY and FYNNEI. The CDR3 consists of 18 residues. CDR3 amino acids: CASSYGGGWDRDTGELFF. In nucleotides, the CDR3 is TGTGCCAGCAGTTACGGGGGAGGTTGGGACAGGGACACCGGGGAGCTGTTTTTT.

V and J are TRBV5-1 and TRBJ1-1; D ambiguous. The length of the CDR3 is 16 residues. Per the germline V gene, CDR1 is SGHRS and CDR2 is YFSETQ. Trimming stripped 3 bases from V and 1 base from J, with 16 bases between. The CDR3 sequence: CASSSTIGLPNTEAFF. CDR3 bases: TGCGCCAGCAGCTCGACTATAGGGTTGCCGAACACTGAAGCTTTCTTT. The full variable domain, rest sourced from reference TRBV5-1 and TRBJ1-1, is KAGVTQTPRYLIKTRGQQVTLSCSPISGHRSVSWYQQTPGQGLQFLFEYFSETQRNKGNFPGRFSGRQFSNSRSEMNVSTLELGDSALYLCASSSTIGLPNTEAFFGQGTRLTVV.

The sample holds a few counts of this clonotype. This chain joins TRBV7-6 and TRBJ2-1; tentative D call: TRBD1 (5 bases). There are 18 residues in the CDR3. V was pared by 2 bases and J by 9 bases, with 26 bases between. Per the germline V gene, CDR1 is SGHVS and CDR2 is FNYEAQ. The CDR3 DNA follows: TGTGCCAGCAGCTTAAGGCTGCAGGACAAATCTAAATTCGGTGAGCAGTTCTTC. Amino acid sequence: CASSLRLQDKSKFGEQFF.

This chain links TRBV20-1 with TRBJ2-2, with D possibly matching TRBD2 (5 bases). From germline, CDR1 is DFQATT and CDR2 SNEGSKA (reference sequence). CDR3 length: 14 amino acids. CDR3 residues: CNAMTDWNTGELFF. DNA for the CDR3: TGCAATGCCATGACGGACTGGAACACCGGGGAGCTGTTTTTT.

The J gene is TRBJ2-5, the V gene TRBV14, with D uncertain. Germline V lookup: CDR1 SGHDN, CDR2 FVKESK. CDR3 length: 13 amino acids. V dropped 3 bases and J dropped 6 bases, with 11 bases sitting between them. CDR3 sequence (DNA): TGTGCCAGCAGCCAGGACCGGTTGAAGACCCAGTACTTC. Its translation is CASSQDRLKTQYF.

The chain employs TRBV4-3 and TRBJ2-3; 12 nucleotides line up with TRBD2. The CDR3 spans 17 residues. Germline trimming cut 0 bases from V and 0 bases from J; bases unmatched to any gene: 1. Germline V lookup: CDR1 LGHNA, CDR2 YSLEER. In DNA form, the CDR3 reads TGCGCCAGCAGCCAAGATGGGACTAGCGGGAGCACAGATACGCAGTATTTT. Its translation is CASSQDGTSGSTDTQYF.

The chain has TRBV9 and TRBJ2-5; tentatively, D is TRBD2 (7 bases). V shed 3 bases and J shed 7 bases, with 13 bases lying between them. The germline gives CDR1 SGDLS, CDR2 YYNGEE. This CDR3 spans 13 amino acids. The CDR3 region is CASSALGGGTQYF. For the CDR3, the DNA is TGTGCCAGCAGCGCCCTAGGGGGGGGGACCCAGTACTTC. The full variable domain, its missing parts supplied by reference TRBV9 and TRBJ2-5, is DSGVTQTPKHLITATGQRVTLRCSPRSGDLSVYWYQQSLDQGLQFLIQYYNGEERAKGNILERFSAQQFPDLHSELNLSSLELGDSALYFCASSALGGGTQYFGPGTRLLVL.

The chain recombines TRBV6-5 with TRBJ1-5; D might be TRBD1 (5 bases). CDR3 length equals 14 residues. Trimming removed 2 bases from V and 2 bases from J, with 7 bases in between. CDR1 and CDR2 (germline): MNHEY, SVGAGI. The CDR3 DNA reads TGTGCCAGCAGTTACAGGGGCGGCAATCAGCCCCAGCATTTT. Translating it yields CASSYRGGNQPQHF.

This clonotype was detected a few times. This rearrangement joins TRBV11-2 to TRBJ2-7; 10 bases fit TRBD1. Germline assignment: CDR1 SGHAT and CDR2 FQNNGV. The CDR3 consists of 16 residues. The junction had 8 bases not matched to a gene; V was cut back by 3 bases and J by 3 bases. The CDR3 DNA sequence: TGTGCCAGCAGCTTGGGGATGGGGACAGGGGTCTACGAGCAGTACTTC. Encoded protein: CASSLGMGTGVYEQYF.

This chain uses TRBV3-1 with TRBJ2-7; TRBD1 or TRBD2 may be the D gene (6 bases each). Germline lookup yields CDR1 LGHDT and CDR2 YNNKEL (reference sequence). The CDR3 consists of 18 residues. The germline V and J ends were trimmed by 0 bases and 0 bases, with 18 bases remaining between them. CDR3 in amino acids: CASSQEWGAGVSSYEQYF. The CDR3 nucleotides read TGTGCCAGCAGCCAAGAATGGGGGGCTGGAGTGAGCTCCTACGAGCAGTACTTC.